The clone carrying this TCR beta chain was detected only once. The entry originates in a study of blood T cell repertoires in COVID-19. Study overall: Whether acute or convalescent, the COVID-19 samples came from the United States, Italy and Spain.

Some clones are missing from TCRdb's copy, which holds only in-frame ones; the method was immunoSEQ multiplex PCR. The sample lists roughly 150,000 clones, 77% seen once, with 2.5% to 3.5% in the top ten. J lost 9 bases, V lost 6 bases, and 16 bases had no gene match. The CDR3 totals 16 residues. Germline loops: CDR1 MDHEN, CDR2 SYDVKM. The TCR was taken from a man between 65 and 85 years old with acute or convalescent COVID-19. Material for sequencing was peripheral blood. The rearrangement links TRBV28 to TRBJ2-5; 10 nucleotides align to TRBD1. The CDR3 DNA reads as TGTGCCAGCAGCCAGAACCGGGACAGGGGAAGTTGGGCCCAGTACTTC. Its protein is CASSQNRDRGSWAQYF.